The source of this T cell receptor beta chain is a study of blood T cell repertoires in COVID-19. Study as a whole: Researchers got acute and convalescent COVID-19 samples from the United States, Italy and Spain.

Looked up from germline, CDR1 is SGHRS and CDR2 is YFSETQ. CDR3 length equals 16 residues. The V segment lost 1 base and the J segment 9 bases; nucleotides outside the gene matches: 8. Profiling relied on immunoSEQ multiplex PCR, and the TCRdb table lists in-frame clones only, not all of them. Of some 240,000 clones listed, 80% to 95% are singletons. The receptor's source is a man aged 55-75 years with COVID-19, enrolled during active disease. This chain links TRBV5-1 with TRBJ1-6, with 9 bases matching TRBD1. The source material was peripheral blood. For the CDR3, the DNA is TGCGCCAGCAGCTTGACCACGGGACAGGGTGGTTCACCCCTCCACTTT. Amino acid sequence: CASSLTTGQGGSPLHF.